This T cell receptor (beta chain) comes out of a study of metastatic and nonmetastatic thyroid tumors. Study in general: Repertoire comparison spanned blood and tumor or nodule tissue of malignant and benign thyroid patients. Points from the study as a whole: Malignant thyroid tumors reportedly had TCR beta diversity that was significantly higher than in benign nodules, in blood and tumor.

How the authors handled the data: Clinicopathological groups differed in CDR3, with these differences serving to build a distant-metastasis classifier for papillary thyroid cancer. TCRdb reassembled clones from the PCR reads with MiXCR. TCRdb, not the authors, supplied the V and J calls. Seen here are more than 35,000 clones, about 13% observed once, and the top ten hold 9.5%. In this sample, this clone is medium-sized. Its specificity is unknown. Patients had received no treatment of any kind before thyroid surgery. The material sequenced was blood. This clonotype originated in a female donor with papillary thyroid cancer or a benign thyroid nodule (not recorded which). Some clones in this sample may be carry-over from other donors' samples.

The DNA for the CDR3 is TGTGCCAGCAGTTACGGTGATGGACAAACAGATACGCAGTATTTT. Protein sequence: CASSYGDGQTDTQYF. The chain has TRBV6-2 or TRBV6-3 and TRBJ2-3; the D gene is possibly TRBD1 (5 bases). Trimming took 2 bases from V and 3 from J, leaving 12 bases between them. The CDR3 covers 15 residues. The germline V gene encodes CDR1 MNHEY and CDR2 SVGEGT.